These T cell receptor beta chains were read from a single sample in a study of PD-L1 blockade in urothelial cancer. Generated by immunoSEQ multiplex PCR, the TCRdb table keeps only in-frame clones and is missing some. Found here are approximately 110,000 clones, 91% of them singletons; the top ten hold 3% to 4.5%. Source: PBMCs, taken around atezolizumab (anti-PD-L1) treatment. These receptors originate from a man aged 55 to 70 with urothelial cancer. CDR3s include the opening cysteine and the closing phenylalanine or tryptophan. The D gene is left open where the match is weak. Some rows mark clone size as missing; the rest say once, few, many or name a class of expanded clone.

j_call: TRBJ1-5; clone_size: NA; v_call: TRBV7-2; d_call: NA; cdr3_aa: CASSPTVNQPQHF; cdr3_nt: TGTGCCAGCAGCCCGACAGTTAATCAGCCCCAGCATTTT
j_call: TRBJ2-5; clone_size: NA; v_call: TRBV11-2; d_call: NA; cdr3_aa: CASSSHTAGYGAQYF; cdr3_nt: TGTGCCAGCAGTTCCCACACCGCGGGATACGGGGCCCAGTACTTC
j_call: TRBJ2-5; clone_size: NA; v_call: TRBV18; d_call: NA; cdr3_aa: CASSPLPSETQYF; cdr3_nt: TGTGCCAGCTCACCACTTCCCTCGGAGACCCAGTACTTC
j_call: TRBJ1-2; clone_size: NA; v_call: TRBV12-5; d_call: NA; cdr3_aa: CASAQGGNYGYTF; cdr3_nt: TGTGCTAGTGCGCAGGGTGGTAACTATGGCTACACCTTC
j_call: TRBJ2-2; clone_size: NA; v_call: TRBV4-2; d_call: TRBD1; cdr3_aa: CASSRQGQNTGELFF; cdr3_nt: TGTGCCAGCAGCAGACAGGGGCAGAACACCGGGGAGCTGTTTTTT
j_call: TRBJ2-5; clone_size: NA; v_call: TRBV28; d_call: TRBD2; cdr3_aa: CASSLRGETQYF; cdr3_nt: TGTGCCAGCAGTTTGCGGGGGGAGACCCAGTACTTC
j_call: TRBJ2-5; clone_size: NA; v_call: TRBV7-2; d_call: NA; cdr3_aa: CASSSGWGETQYF; cdr3_nt: TGTGCCAGCAGCTCAGGGTGGGGAGAGACCCAGTACTTC
j_call: TRBJ2-7; clone_size: NA; v_call: TRBV6-5; d_call: TRBD1; cdr3_aa: CASNRPGQGTHEQYF; cdr3_nt: TGTGCCAGCAATCGCCCGGGACAGGGGACCCACGAGCAGTACTTC
j_call: TRBJ2-3; clone_size: NA; v_call: TRBV5-1; d_call: TRBD2; cdr3_aa: CASSSAGLAGTDTQYF; cdr3_nt: TGCGCCAGCAGCTCGGCCGGGCTAGCGGGGACAGATACGCAGTATTTT
j_call: TRBJ2-1; clone_size: NA; v_call: TRBV10-3; d_call: NA; cdr3_aa: CAISESGGQYNEQFF; cdr3_nt: TGTGCCATCAGTGAGTCGGGGGGACAGTACAATGAGCAGTTCTTC
j_call: TRBJ2-4; clone_size: NA; v_call: TRBV30; d_call: TRBD1; cdr3_aa: CAWSFRGLNIQYF; cdr3_nt: TGTGCCTGGAGCTTTAGGGGGCTAAACATTCAGTACTTC
j_call: TRBJ1-1; clone_size: NA; v_call: TRBV4-3; d_call: TRBD1; cdr3_aa: CASSQEEGYRGLAFF; cdr3_nt: TGCGCCAGCAGCCAAGAGGAGGGTTACAGGGGGTTAGCTTTCTTT
j_call: TRBJ2-7; clone_size: few; v_call: TRBV5-4; d_call: TRBD1; cdr3_aa: CASSETGAFSYEQYF; cdr3_nt: TGTGCCAGCAGCGAGACAGGGGCCTTCTCCTACGAGCAGTACTTC
j_call: TRBJ2-3; clone_size: NA; v_call: TRBV7-9; d_call: NA; cdr3_aa: CASSLGGGRQGPADTQYF; cdr3_nt: TGTGCCAGCAGCTTGGGGGGTGGAAGACAGGGCCCCGCAGATACGCAGTATTTT
j_call: TRBJ2-3; clone_size: NA; v_call: TRBV4-1; d_call: NA; cdr3_aa: CASSQEGNRVLSDTQYF; cdr3_nt: TGCGCCAGCAGCCAAGAAGGGAACAGGGTATTGTCAGATACGCAGTATTTT
j_call: TRBJ2-7; clone_size: NA; v_call: TRBV2; d_call: TRBD2; cdr3_aa: CASRIQGGSYEQYF; cdr3_nt: TGTGCCAGCAGGATTCAGGGAGGGTCCTACGAGCAGTACTTC
j_call: TRBJ2-3; clone_size: NA; v_call: TRBV6-1; d_call: TRBD2; cdr3_aa: CASSETSGGLTDTQYF; cdr3_nt: TGTGCCAGCAGTGAGACTAGCGGGGGACTCACAGATACGCAGTATTTT
j_call: TRBJ2-3; clone_size: NA; v_call: TRBV18; d_call: TRBD2; cdr3_aa: CASSPPGLVRDTQYF; cdr3_nt: TGTGCCAGCTCACCACCGGGACTAGTCAGAGATACGCAGTATTTT
j_call: TRBJ2-5; clone_size: NA; v_call: TRBV9; d_call: TRBD1; cdr3_aa: CASSRGQQETQYF; cdr3_nt: TGTGCCAGCAGCAGGGGGCAGCAAGAGACCCAGTACTTC
j_call: TRBJ1-5; clone_size: NA; v_call: TRBV6-6; d_call: NA; cdr3_aa: CASSLRQYNQPQHF; cdr3_nt: TGTGCCAGCAGCCTGAGACAGTACAATCAGCCCCAGCATTTT
j_call: TRBJ2-2; clone_size: NA; v_call: TRBV27; d_call: TRBD1; cdr3_aa: CASSLDRAGSGELFF; cdr3_nt: TGTGCCAGCAGTTTGGACAGGGCGGGGTCCGGGGAGCTGTTTTTT
j_call: TRBJ1-1; clone_size: NA; v_call: TRBV7-9; d_call: TRBD1; cdr3_aa: CASSSRFPGQGMNTEAFF; cdr3_nt: TGTGCCAGCAGCTCACGCTTCCCGGGACAGGGGATGAACACTGAAGCTTTCTTT
j_call: TRBJ1-1; clone_size: NA; v_call: TRBV2; d_call: NA; cdr3_aa: CASSRASSEAFF; cdr3_nt: TGTGCCAGCAGCAGGGCGTCTTCTGAAGCTTTCTTT
j_call: TRBJ2-3; clone_size: NA; v_call: TRBV14; d_call: NA; cdr3_aa: CASSQGGGGAADTQYF; cdr3_nt: TGTGCCAGCAGCCAAGGTGGTGGGGGGGCCGCAGATACGCAGTATTTT
j_call: TRBJ2-7; clone_size: NA; v_call: TRBV4-1; d_call: NA; cdr3_aa: CASSQDEGHEQYF; cdr3_nt: TGCGCCAGCAGCCAAGATGAGGGTCACGAGCAGTACTTC
j_call: TRBJ2-1; clone_size: NA; v_call: TRBV19; d_call: TRBD2; cdr3_aa: CASSIDGGGPNEQFF; cdr3_nt: TGTGCCAGTAGTATAGACGGGGGAGGGCCGAATGAGCAGTTCTTC
j_call: TRBJ2-7; clone_size: once; v_call: TRBV28; d_call: TRBD1; cdr3_aa: CASSSIGQGANRGEQYF; cdr3_nt: TGTGCCAGCAGTTCCATCGGACAGGGGGCCAATCGGGGGGAGCAGTACTTC
j_call: TRBJ1-1; clone_size: NA; v_call: TRBV2; d_call: NA; cdr3_aa: CASTNIPGGAEAFF; cdr3_nt: TGTGCCAGCACTAATATCCCCGGGGGAGCTGAAGCTTTCTTT
j_call: TRBJ2-1; clone_size: NA; v_call: TRBV6-1; d_call: TRBD1; cdr3_aa: CASSGARTGLNEQFF; cdr3_nt: TGTGCCAGCAGTGGAGCTAGGACAGGGCTCAATGAGCAGTTCTTC
j_call: TRBJ1-2; clone_size: NA; v_call: TRBV2; d_call: TRBD1; cdr3_aa: CASMRGQVIGYTF; cdr3_nt: TGTGCCAGCATGAGGGGGCAGGTTATCGGCTACACCTTC
j_call: TRBJ2-7; clone_size: NA; v_call: TRBV14; d_call: TRBD2; cdr3_aa: CASSGTSGSRPYEQYF; cdr3_nt: TGTGCCAGCAGCGGGACTAGCGGGAGTCGGCCCTACGAGCAGTACTTC
j_call: TRBJ2-7; clone_size: NA; v_call: TRBV30; d_call: TRBD2; cdr3_aa: CATTLLGGSSYEQYF; cdr3_nt: TGTGCCACCACTCTCCTCGGGGGGAGCTCCTACGAGCAGTACTTC
j_call: TRBJ1-2; clone_size: NA; v_call: TRBV10-1; d_call: TRBD1; cdr3_aa: CARGPGGAYGYTF; cdr3_nt: TGCGCCAGAGGCCCAGGGGGCGCCTATGGCTACACCTTC
j_call: TRBJ2-3; clone_size: NA; v_call: TRBV5-1; d_call: TRBD1; cdr3_aa: CASSLGPQGASDTQYF; cdr3_nt: TGCGCCAGCAGCTTGGGTCCACAGGGGGCGTCAGATACGCAGTATTTT
j_call: TRBJ2-3; clone_size: NA; v_call: TRBV5-1; d_call: NA; cdr3_aa: CASSSSTDTQYF; cdr3_nt: TGCGCCAGCAGCTCCTCCACAGATACGCAGTATTTT
j_call: TRBJ2-1; clone_size: NA; v_call: TRBV10-3; d_call: TRBD2; cdr3_aa: CAISRGGSGGYNEQFF; cdr3_nt: TGTGCCATCAGTCGAGGGGGTAGCGGGGGGTACAATGAGCAGTTCTTC
j_call: TRBJ2-5; clone_size: NA; v_call: TRBV15; d_call: TRBD1; cdr3_aa: CATSSLPGQGAETQYF; cdr3_nt: TGTGCCACCAGCAGCTTACCGGGACAGGGGGCAGAGACCCAGTACTTC
j_call: TRBJ2-4; clone_size: once; v_call: TRBV21-1; d_call: NA; cdr3_aa: CASPLSVLAKNIQYF; cdr3_nt: TGTGCCAGCCCACTATCAGTCCTAGCCAAAAACATTCAGTACTTC
j_call: TRBJ2-7; clone_size: NA; v_call: TRBV6-1; d_call: TRBD1; cdr3_aa: CASSSRQGASYEQYF; cdr3_nt: TGTGCCAGCAGCAGCCGACAGGGGGCTTCTTACGAGCAGTACTTC
j_call: TRBJ2-1; clone_size: NA; v_call: TRBV5-1; d_call: TRBD2; cdr3_aa: CASSLALAGAFNEQFF; cdr3_nt: TGCGCCAGCAGCTTGGCACTAGCGGGGGCGTTCAATGAGCAGTTCTTC
j_call: TRBJ2-2; clone_size: NA; v_call: TRBV5-4; d_call: NA; cdr3_aa: CASSLGTQYTGELFF; cdr3_nt: TGTGCCAGCAGCCTCGGGACACAATACACCGGGGAGCTGTTTTTT
j_call: TRBJ2-3; clone_size: once; v_call: TRBV7-3; d_call: TRBD2; cdr3_aa: CASSLAGGSTDTQYF; cdr3_nt: TGTGCCAGCAGCCTAGCGGGGGGCAGCACAGATACGCAGTATTTT
j_call: TRBJ2-1; clone_size: once; v_call: TRBV11-1; d_call: NA; cdr3_aa: CASSRPDATANEQFF; cdr3_nt: TGTGCCAGCAGCCGCCCCGACGCGACTGCCAATGAGCAGTTCTTC
j_call: TRBJ2-1; clone_size: NA; v_call: TRBV4-1; d_call: NA; cdr3_aa: CASSPPTGYNEQFF; cdr3_nt: TGCGCCAGCAGCCCACCGACAGGATACAATGAGCAGTTCTTC
j_call: TRBJ2-7; clone_size: NA; v_call: TRBV7-2; d_call: NA; cdr3_aa: CASSPDRTGEQYF; cdr3_nt: TGTGCCAGCAGCCCTGACAGGACTGGCGAGCAGTACTTC
j_call: TRBJ1-1; clone_size: NA; v_call: TRBV7-2; d_call: NA; cdr3_aa: CASSFGGTMNTEAFF; cdr3_nt: TGTGCCAGCAGCTTTGGGGGCACAATGAACACTGAAGCTTTCTTT
j_call: TRBJ1-2; clone_size: NA; v_call: TRBV5-1; d_call: TRBD1; cdr3_aa: CASSLDAGGYYGYTF; cdr3_nt: TGCGCCAGCAGCTTGGACGCAGGGGGCTACTATGGCTACACCTTC
j_call: TRBJ1-4; clone_size: NA; v_call: TRBV9; d_call: TRBD1; cdr3_aa: CASSAGGTGAEKLFF; cdr3_nt: TGTGCCAGCAGTGCTGGGGGGACAGGGGCTGAAAAACTGTTTTTT
j_call: TRBJ1-5; clone_size: NA; v_call: TRBV6-5; d_call: NA; cdr3_aa: CASSPRGEVDQPQHF; cdr3_nt: TGTGCCAGCAGTCCCCGAGGGGAGGTAGATCAGCCCCAGCATTTT
j_call: TRBJ2-3; clone_size: NA; v_call: TRBV30; d_call: NA; cdr3_aa: CAWSVGVSTDTQYF; cdr3_nt: TGTGCCTGGAGTGTAGGGGTTAGCACAGATACGCAGTATTTT
j_call: TRBJ2-1; clone_size: NA; v_call: TRBV27; d_call: NA; cdr3_aa: CASSLDSSSYNEQFF; cdr3_nt: TGTGCCAGCAGTTTAGACTCTAGCTCCTACAATGAGCAGTTCTTC
j_call: TRBJ2-1; clone_size: NA; v_call: TRBV6-5; d_call: NA; cdr3_aa: CASSQRGDTYNEQFF; cdr3_nt: TGTGCCAGCAGCCAACGGGGGGACACGTACAATGAGCAGTTCTTC
j_call: TRBJ2-3; clone_size: NA; v_call: TRBV19; d_call: NA; cdr3_aa: CASSSLGLATRSTDTQYF; cdr3_nt: TGTGCCAGTAGTTCTTTAGGGCTAGCGACTAGAAGCACAGATACGCAGTATTTT
j_call: TRBJ1-5; clone_size: NA; v_call: TRBV19; d_call: TRBD1; cdr3_aa: CASSILGGGRNQPQHF; cdr3_nt: TGTGCCAGTAGTATCTTAGGGGGCGGCCGCAATCAGCCCCAGCATTTT
j_call: TRBJ2-3; clone_size: NA; v_call: TRBV4-2; d_call: TRBD2; cdr3_aa: CASSPGRAGGTDTQYF; cdr3_nt: TGTGCCAGCAGCCCTGGGCGAGCGGGAGGCACAGATACGCAGTATTTT